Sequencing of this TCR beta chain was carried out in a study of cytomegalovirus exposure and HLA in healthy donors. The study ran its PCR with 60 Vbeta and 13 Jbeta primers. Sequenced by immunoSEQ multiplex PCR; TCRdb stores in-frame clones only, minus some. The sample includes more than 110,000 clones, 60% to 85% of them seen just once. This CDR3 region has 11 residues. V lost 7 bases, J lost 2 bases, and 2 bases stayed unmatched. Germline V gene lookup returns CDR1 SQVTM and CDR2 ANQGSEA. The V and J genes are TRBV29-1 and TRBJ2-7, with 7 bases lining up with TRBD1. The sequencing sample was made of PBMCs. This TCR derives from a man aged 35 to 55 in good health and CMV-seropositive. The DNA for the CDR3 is TGCAGCGCACAGGGGACCTACGAGCAGTACTTC. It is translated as CSAQGTYEQYF.